Sequencing of this T cell receptor (beta chain) was carried out in a study of blood T cell repertoires in COVID-19. J was trimmed by 7 bases and V by 2 bases; bases with no gene match: 4. The CDR3 totals 15 residues. Germline V gene lookup returns CDR1 LGHDT and CDR2 YNNKEL (reference sequence). Per the study methods: The authors estimated nucleated cell counts from reference gene primer amplification. TCRdb keeps only in-frame clones here, not all; method: immunoSEQ multiplex PCR. Clone size and the V and J calls come from that table; the DNA yielded D and trimming. The table records tens of thousands of clones, over 70% of them present only once.

The receptor was isolated from a woman of 80 years or more with active or convalescent COVID-19. Sequences were obtained from peripheral blood. V and J are TRBV3-1 (or the pseudogene TRBV3-2) and TRBJ2-1, with 11 bases identical to TRBD2. The DNA of the CDR3 is TGTGCCAGCAGCCAATCGACTAGCGGGAAAAATGAGCAGTTCTTC. Protein product: CASSQSTSGKNEQFF.